The following is a T cell receptor (beta chain) sequence with its context. The data derive from a study of radiotherapy plus CTLA-4 blockade in lung cancer. Produced via immunoSEQ multiplex PCR; TCRdb's table is partial and in-frame only. The data show 95,000 to 150,000 clones, with over 80% seen just once and 5.5% to 7% held by the top ten. Germline V gives CDR1 SGHDT, CDR2 YYEEEE. The CDR3 is 11 amino acids. The ends were cut back, 4 bases at V and 8 bases at J, with 9 bases in the middle. Sequenced material: peripheral blood, taken from a patient treated with radiotherapy plus ipilimumab. The receptor comes from a human donor with non-small cell lung cancer that progressed on radiotherapy plus ipilimumab. This chain connects TRBV5-6 to TRBJ2-5; the D is unclear. The CDR3 coding sequence is TGTGCCAGCAGCAACGACTTAACCCAGTACTTC. It translates to CASSNDLTQYF.